A selection of T cell receptor beta chains follows, all from one sample in a study of T cells in Graves' hyperthyroidism and ophthalmopathy. One entry per CDR3 protein results from TCRdb running MiXCR on the multiplex PCR reads. The sample shows about 400,000 distinct CDR3 sequences, around 14% of them seen only once. Sequencing input: blood. These TCRs come from a woman aged 30 to 39 with Graves' hyperthyroidism. CDR3s include the opening cysteine and the closing phenylalanine or tryptophan. The order of the fields is D gene, J gene, V gene, clone size, CDR3 DNA, CDR3 protein. The D gene is left open where the match is weak. Clone size is not always given. Where it is, it says once, few, many or a class for expanded clones.

d_call: TRBD1
j_call: TRBJ2-7
v_call: TRBV3-1
clone_size: many
cdr3_nt: TGTGCCAGCAGCCAAGGAAGGCAGGGGGCCTACGAGCAGTACTTC
cdr3_aa: CASSQGRQGAYEQYF

d_call: NA
j_call: TRBJ2-2
v_call: TRBV2
clone_size: many
cdr3_nt: TGTGCCAGCATCAGCGACAGCATCACCGGGGAGCTGTTTTTT
cdr3_aa: CASISDSITGELFF

d_call: TRBD1
j_call: TRBJ2-2
v_call: TRBV7-6
clone_size: few
cdr3_nt: TGTGCCAGCAGCTTCCTTGGGACAGGGGTATCCGGGGAGCTGTTTTTT
cdr3_aa: CASSFLGTGVSGELFF

d_call: NA
j_call: TRBJ1-1
v_call: TRBV5-1
clone_size: many
cdr3_nt: TGCGCCAGCACTAACCTAGGGTGGGACACTGAAGCTTTCTTT
cdr3_aa: CASTNLGWDTEAFF

d_call: NA
j_call: TRBJ2-2
v_call: TRBV29-1
clone_size: many
cdr3_nt: TGCAGCGTTAGCCAGAACGCGAACACCGGGGAGCTGTTTTTT
cdr3_aa: CSVSQNANTGELFF

d_call: TRBD1
j_call: TRBJ1-5
v_call: TRBV5-6
clone_size: many
cdr3_nt: TGTGCCAGCAGCTTCCGCAAAACAGGGGGCCCCGCTAGCAATCAGCCCCAGCATTTT
cdr3_aa: CASSFRKTGGPASNQPQHF

d_call: TRBD1
j_call: TRBJ1-2
v_call: TRBV24-1
clone_size: many
cdr3_nt: TGTGCCACCATGGGACAGGGGGCTGGCGGCTACACCTTC
cdr3_aa: CATMGQGAGGYTF

d_call: TRBD1
j_call: TRBJ2-7
v_call: TRBV11-2
clone_size: many
cdr3_nt: TGTGCCAGCAGCTCCACCGGGACAGTCCCTGAGGGGCAGTACTTC
cdr3_aa: CASSSTGTVPEGQYF

d_call: NA
j_call: TRBJ1-4
v_call: TRBV6-1
clone_size: few
cdr3_nt: TGTGCCAGCAGCCGAAGTGGGGGGGCCCATGAAAAACTGTTTTTT
cdr3_aa: CASSRSGGAHEKLFF

d_call: TRBD2
j_call: TRBJ2-2
v_call: TRBV7-3
clone_size: few
cdr3_nt: TGTGCCAGCAGCTTATTGGGGACTAGCGGGAGAGCCGGGGAGCTGTTTTTT
cdr3_aa: CASSLLGTSGRAGELFF

d_call: NA
j_call: TRBJ1-2
v_call: TRBV24-1
clone_size: many
cdr3_nt: TGTGCCACCAGTGATTTTAGGGATGGCTACACCTTC
cdr3_aa: CATSDFRDGYTF

d_call: TRBD2
j_call: TRBJ2-1
v_call: TRBV20-1
clone_size: few
cdr3_nt: TGCAGTACTCAGGGGACTAGCTCCTACAATGAGCAGTTCTTC
cdr3_aa: CSTQGTSSYNEQFF

d_call: TRBD2
j_call: TRBJ2-1
v_call: TRBV7-9
clone_size: many
cdr3_nt: TGTGCCAGCAGCGGATACGGGAGGGCCCGACCCAGTGATGAGCAGTTCTTC
cdr3_aa: CASSGYGRARPSDEQFF

d_call: NA
j_call: TRBJ2-7
v_call: TRBV18
clone_size: many
cdr3_nt: TGTGCCAGCTCACCAGTCAAGGGCTCGACCTACGAGCAGTACTTC
cdr3_aa: CASSPVKGSTYEQYF

d_call: NA
j_call: TRBJ2-1
v_call: TRBV6-1
clone_size: few
cdr3_nt: TGTGCCAGCGTGGTAGTAGCGGATAACAATGAGCAGTTCTTC
cdr3_aa: CASVVVADNNEQFF

d_call: TRBD2
j_call: TRBJ2-7
v_call: TRBV30
clone_size: many
cdr3_nt: TGTGCCTCCACCGCGACTAGCGGGAGCCCATACGAGCAGTACTTC
cdr3_aa: CASTATSGSPYEQYF

d_call: NA
j_call: TRBJ2-1
v_call: TRBV5-1
clone_size: NA
cdr3_nt: TGCGCCAGCGGAGAACTTAGCGGCTACAATGAGCAGTTCTTC
cdr3_aa: CASGELSGYNEQFF

d_call: NA
j_call: TRBJ2-1
v_call: TRBV2
clone_size: many
cdr3_nt: TGTGCCAGCAGTGAACTACCGGGTAATGAGCAGTTCTTC
cdr3_aa: CASSELPGNEQFF

d_call: TRBD1
j_call: TRBJ2-6
v_call: TRBV11-2
clone_size: many
cdr3_nt: TGTGCCAGCAGCTTTAACAGGGGTCAGGCCGGGGCCAACGTCCTGACTTTC
cdr3_aa: CASSFNRGQAGANVLTF

d_call: TRBD1
j_call: TRBJ1-3
v_call: TRBV9
clone_size: few
cdr3_nt: TGTGCCAGCAGCGGGACTGGGACAGCTGCTGGAAACACCATATATTTT
cdr3_aa: CASSGTGTAAGNTIYF

d_call: NA
j_call: TRBJ1-4
v_call: TRBV7-2
clone_size: NA
cdr3_nt: TGTGCCAGCTCCGGACCGCGGCATGAAAAACTGTTTTTT
cdr3_aa: CASSGPRHEKLFF

d_call: TRBD2
j_call: TRBJ2-7
v_call: TRBV6-8
clone_size: many
cdr3_nt: TGTGCCAGCAGATACACGCGGGAGGGCCCGTACGAGCAGTACTTC
cdr3_aa: CASRYTREGPYEQYF

d_call: NA
j_call: TRBJ2-5
v_call: TRBV18
clone_size: many
cdr3_nt: TGTGCCAGCTCACCTAATCGAGGGGAGACCCAGTACTTC
cdr3_aa: CASSPNRGETQYF

d_call: TRBD1
j_call: TRBJ1-5
v_call: TRBV5-1
clone_size: NA
cdr3_nt: TGCGCCAGCAGCTTGGAGGGACAGGGCGGTCAGCCCCGGCATTTT
cdr3_aa: CASSLEGQGGQPRHF

d_call: NA
j_call: TRBJ2-3
v_call: TRBV18
clone_size: many
cdr3_nt: TGTGCCAGCTCACCACGGAGCGGAGGCACAGATACGCAGTATTTT
cdr3_aa: CASSPRSGGTDTQYF

d_call: NA
j_call: TRBJ2-1
v_call: TRBV3-1
clone_size: NA
cdr3_nt: TGTGCCAGCAGCCAAGGTCCCAAGGGGGTCTACAATGAGCAGTTCTTC
cdr3_aa: CASSQGPKGVYNEQFF

d_call: TRBD1
j_call: TRBJ1-2
v_call: TRBV18
clone_size: many
cdr3_nt: TGTGCCAGCTCATCGACAGGGCCAGAGTATGGCTACACCTTC
cdr3_aa: CASSSTGPEYGYTF

d_call: TRBD2
j_call: TRBJ2-1
v_call: TRBV6-1
clone_size: few
cdr3_nt: TGTGCCAGCAGCATTAGCGGGAGTAATGGGCAGTTCTTC
cdr3_aa: CASSISGSNGQFF

d_call: NA
j_call: TRBJ2-2
v_call: TRBV12-3/TRBV12-4
clone_size: NA
cdr3_nt: TGTGCCAGCAGTTTATACAGAGATGGGGAGCTGTTTTTT
cdr3_aa: CASSLYRDGELFF

d_call: NA
j_call: TRBJ1-5
v_call: TRBV4-2
clone_size: NA
cdr3_nt: TGTGCCAGCAGCCAAGGGACTGAAAGCAATCAGCCCCAGCATTTT
cdr3_aa: CASSQGTESNQPQHF